A selection of T cell receptor beta chains follows, all from one sample in a study of blood T cell repertoires in COVID-19. Sequencing used immunoSEQ multiplex PCR; TCRdb keeps in-frame clones, though not all of them. The sample shows 110,000 to 150,000 clones, roughly four fifths of them seen only once. Input material: peripheral blood. These receptors were collected from an elderly woman with acute or convalescent COVID-19. Both conserved end residues are part of each CDR3.

V	CDR3
TRBV20-1	CSAPQGYEQYF
TRBV6-6	CASSLDRSPPDAFF
TRBV28	CASSFSGTVFPGEQYF
TRBV9	CASSVSGSTEAFF
TRBV27	CASSLGGPYEQYF
TRBV11-3	CASSRGPGINSPLHF
TRBV7-9	CASSGRQGGNTEAFF
TRBV6-2/TRBV6-3	CASSWGQGRASIQPQHF
TRBV5-1	CASRSGTGTGELFF
TRBV7-9	CASSRYATNEKLFF
TRBV6-2/TRBV6-3	CASSYDERGTTNEKLFF
TRBV10-3	CAISTIQGAIPGNSPLHF
TRBV19	CASSIARGVSGANVLTF
TRBV15	CATSRDRVNEQYF
TRBV24-1	CATSDSTRQGTYTF
TRBV25-1	CASSEWQGGYEQYF
TRBV9	CASSPSRGRSWNTEAFF
TRBV7-9	CASSTQTTGYEQYF
TRBV2	CASSLRLADRSEQYF
TRBV5-1	CASSLAGRDGYTF
TRBV15	CATSRAPPGGYEQYF
TRBV10-3	CASRGGSNQPQHF
TRBV18	CASSGDSNYGYTF
TRBV5-8	CASSRDRQETQYF
TRBV7-3	CASSLIPQGALNTEAFF
TRBV27	CASSLWAGNYGYTF
TRBV5-6	CASSLPGQNLNSPLHF
TRBV30	CAWVGQGNYGYTF
TRBV9	CASSPNTGSNQPQHF
TRBV2	CATREGQVYEQYF
TRBV19	CASSLSREGYTF
TRBV2	CASRERTGAENEKLFF
TRBV4-1	CASSQQGGHNEQFF
TRBV4-1	CASERAPPPKILAGVTDTQYF
TRBV27	CASSLRRDSSYEQYF